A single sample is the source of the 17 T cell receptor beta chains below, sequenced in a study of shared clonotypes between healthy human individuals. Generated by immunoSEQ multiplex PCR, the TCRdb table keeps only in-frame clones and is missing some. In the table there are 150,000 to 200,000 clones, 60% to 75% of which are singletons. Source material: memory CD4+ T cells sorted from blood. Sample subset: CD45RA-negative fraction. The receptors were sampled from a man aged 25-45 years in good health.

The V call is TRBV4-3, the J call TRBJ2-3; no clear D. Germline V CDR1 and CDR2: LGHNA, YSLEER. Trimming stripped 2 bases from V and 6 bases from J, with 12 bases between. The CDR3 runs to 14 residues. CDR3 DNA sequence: TGCGCCAGCAGCCAACCCGGTCCGAGCGATACGCAGTATTTT. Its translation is CASSQPGPSDTQYF.

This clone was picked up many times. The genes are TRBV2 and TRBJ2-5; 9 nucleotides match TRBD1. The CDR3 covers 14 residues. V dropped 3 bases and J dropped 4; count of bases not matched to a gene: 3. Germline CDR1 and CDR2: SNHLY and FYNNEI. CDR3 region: CASSDGTGIETQYF. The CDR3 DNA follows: TGTGCCAGCAGTGACGGGACAGGGATAGAGACCCAGTACTTC.

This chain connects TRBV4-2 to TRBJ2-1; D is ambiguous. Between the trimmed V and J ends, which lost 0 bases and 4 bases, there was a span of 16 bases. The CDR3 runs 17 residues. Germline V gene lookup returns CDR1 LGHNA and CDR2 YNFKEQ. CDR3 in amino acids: CASSQDLLAGSYNEQFF. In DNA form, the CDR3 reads TGTGCCAGCAGCCAAGATCTTTTGGCAGGATCTTACAATGAGCAGTTCTTC.

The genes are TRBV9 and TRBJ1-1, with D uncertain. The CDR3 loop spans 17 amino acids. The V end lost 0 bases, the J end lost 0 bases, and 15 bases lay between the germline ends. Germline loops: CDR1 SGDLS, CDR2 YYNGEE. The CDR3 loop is CASSVASQAHMNTEAFF. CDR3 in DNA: TGTGCCAGCAGCGTAGCTTCTCAGGCTCACATGAACACTGAAGCTTTCTTT.

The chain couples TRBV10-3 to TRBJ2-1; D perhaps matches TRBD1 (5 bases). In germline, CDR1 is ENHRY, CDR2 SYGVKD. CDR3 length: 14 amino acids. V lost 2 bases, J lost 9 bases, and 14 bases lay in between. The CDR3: CAISETPTGAEQFF. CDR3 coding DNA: TGTGCCATCAGTGAGACTCCAACAGGCGCTGAGCAGTTCTTC.

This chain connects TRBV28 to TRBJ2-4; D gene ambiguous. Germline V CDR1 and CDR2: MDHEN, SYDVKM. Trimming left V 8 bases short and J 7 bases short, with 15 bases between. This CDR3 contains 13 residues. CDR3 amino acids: CASRKIQENIQYF. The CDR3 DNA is TGTGCCAGCCGCAAGATTCAGGAGAACATTCAGTACTTC.

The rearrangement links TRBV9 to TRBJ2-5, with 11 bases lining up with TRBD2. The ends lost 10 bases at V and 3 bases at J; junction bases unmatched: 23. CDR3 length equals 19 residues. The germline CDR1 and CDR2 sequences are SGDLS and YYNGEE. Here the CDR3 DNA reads TGTGCCCGCTCCGCCCAGGGAGCCGTAAGACTAGCGGGAAAAGAGACCCAGTACTTC. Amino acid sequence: CARSAQGAVRLAGKETQYF. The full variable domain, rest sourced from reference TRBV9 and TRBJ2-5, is DSGVTQTPKHLITATGQRVTLRCSPRSGDLSVYWYQQSLDQGLQFLIQYYNGEERAKGNILERFSAQQFPDLHSELNLSSLELGDSALYFCARSAQGAVRLAGKETQYFGPGTRLLVL.

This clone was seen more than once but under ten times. The CDR3 sequence: CASSSPAGSGVYEQYF. DNA for the CDR3: TGTGCCAGCAGCTCCCCGGCAGGGTCGGGGGTCTACGAGCAGTACTTC. J is TRBJ2-7 and V is TRBV11-2; TRBD2 might be the D (6 bases). CDR1 SGHAT and CDR2 FQNNGV come from the germline V gene. This CDR3 has 16 amino acids. The V and J ends lost 4 bases and 3 bases respectively, with 19 bases between them.

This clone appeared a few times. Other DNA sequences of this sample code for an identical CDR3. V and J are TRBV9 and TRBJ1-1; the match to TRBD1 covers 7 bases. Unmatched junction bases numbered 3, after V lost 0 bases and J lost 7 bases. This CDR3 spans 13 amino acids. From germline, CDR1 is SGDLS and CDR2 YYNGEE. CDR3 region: CASSVAGGGEAFF. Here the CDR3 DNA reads TGTGCCAGCAGCGTAGCAGGGGGTGGTGAAGCTTTCTTT. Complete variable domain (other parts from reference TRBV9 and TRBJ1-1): DSGVTQTPKHLITATGQRVTLRCSPRSGDLSVYWYQQSLDQGLQFLIQYYNGEERAKGNILERFSAQQFPDLHSELNLSSLELGDSALYFCASSVAGGGEAFFGQGTRLTVV.

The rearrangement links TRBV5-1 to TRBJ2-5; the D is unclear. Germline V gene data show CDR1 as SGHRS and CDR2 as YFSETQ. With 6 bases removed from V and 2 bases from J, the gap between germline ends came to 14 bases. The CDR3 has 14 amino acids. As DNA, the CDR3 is TGCGCCAGCACCGCCTGGGGTGGGCAAGAGACCCAGTACTTC. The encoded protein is CASTAWGGQETQYF.

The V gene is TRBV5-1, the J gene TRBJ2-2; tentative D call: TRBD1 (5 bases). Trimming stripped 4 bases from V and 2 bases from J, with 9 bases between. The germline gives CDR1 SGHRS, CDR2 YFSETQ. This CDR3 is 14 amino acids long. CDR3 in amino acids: CASSPGHNTGELFF. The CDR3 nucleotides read TGCGCCAGCAGCCCAGGACACAACACCGGGGAGCTGTTTTTT.

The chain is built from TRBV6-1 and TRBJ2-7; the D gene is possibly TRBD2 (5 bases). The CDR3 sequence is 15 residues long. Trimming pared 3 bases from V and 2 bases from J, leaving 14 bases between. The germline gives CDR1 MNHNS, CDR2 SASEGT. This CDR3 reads CASSDGVAPPYEQYF. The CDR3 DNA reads TGTGCCAGCAGTGACGGGGTGGCCCCCCCCTACGAGCAGTACTTC.

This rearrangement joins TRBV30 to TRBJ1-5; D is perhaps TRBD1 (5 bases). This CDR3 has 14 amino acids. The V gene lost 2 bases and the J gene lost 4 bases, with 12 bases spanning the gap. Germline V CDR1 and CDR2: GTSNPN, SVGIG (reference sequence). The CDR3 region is CAWSRGAPNQPQHF. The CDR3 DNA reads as TGTGCCTGGAGTAGAGGGGCGCCGAATCAGCCCCAGCATTTT.

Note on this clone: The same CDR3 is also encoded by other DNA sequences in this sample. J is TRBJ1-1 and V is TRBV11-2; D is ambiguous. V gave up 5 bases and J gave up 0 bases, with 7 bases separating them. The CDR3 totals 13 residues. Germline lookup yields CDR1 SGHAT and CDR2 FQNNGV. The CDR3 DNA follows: TGTGCCAGCAGCCCTACAGTGAACACTGAAGCTTTCTTT. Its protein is CASSPTVNTEAFF.

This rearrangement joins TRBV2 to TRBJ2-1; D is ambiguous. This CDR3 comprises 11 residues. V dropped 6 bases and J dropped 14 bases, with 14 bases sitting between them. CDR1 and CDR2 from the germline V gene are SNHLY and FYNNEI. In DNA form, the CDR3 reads TGTGCCAGCAGGGCCAGCACTGTCAAGTTCTTC. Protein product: CASRASTVKFF.

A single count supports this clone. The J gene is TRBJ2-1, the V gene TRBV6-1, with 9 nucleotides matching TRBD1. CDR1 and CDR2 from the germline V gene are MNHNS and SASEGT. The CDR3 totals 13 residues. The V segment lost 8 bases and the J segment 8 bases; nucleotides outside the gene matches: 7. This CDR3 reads CASRDRVVYEQFF. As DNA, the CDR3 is TGTGCCAGCCGGGACAGGGTAGTTTATGAGCAGTTCTTC.

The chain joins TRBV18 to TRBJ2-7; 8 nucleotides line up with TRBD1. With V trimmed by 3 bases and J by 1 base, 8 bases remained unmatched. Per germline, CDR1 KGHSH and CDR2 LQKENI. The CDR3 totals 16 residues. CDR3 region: CASSPLGQGYSYEQYF. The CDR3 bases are TGTGCCAGCTCACCCCTCGGACAGGGCTATTCCTACGAGCAGTACTTC.